This TCR beta chain emerged from a study of T cells expressing NK-cell markers. The germline V gene encodes CDR1 MDHEN and CDR2 SYDVKM. The CDR3 extends over 15 amino acids. Generation of TCR beta cDNA was performed by 5'RACE template switching incorporating UMIs. TCRdb re-called the 5' RACE reads and catalogs CDR3 proteins one per entry, DNA excluded. The data include approximately 460,000 distinct CDR3 sequences; the top ten clones carry 6% to 9.5%. Sequencing used blood T cells: a sorted CD56 or NKG2C T cell subset, CD4+ or CD8+ T cells, or bulk PBMC T cells (not recorded which). The sequence came from a woman between 18 and 75 years old in good health. The chain recombines TRBV28 with TRBJ1-5. Here the CDR3 reads CASSFGFRSNQPQHF.